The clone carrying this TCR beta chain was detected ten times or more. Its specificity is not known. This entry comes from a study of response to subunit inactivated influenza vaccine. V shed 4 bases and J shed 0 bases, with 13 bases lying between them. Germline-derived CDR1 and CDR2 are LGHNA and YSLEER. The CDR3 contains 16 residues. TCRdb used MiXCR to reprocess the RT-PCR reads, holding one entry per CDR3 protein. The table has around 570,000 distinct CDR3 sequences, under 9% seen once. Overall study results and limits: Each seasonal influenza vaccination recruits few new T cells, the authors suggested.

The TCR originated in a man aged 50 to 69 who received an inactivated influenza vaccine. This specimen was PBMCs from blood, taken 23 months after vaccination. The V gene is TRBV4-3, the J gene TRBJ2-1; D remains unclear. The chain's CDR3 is CASSLQLGSSYNEQFF. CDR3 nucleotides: TGCGCCAGCAGCCTACAACTGGGAAGCTCCTACAATGAGCAGTTCTTC.